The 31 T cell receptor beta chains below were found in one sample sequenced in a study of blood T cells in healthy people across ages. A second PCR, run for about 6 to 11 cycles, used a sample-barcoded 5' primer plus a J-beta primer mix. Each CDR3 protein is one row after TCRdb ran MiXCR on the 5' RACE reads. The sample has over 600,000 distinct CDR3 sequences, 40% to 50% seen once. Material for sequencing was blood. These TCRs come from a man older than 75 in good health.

CDR3 amino acids: CASNGASRNSPLHF. For the CDR3, the DNA is TGTGCCAGCAACGGGGCGTCGCGAAATTCACCCCTCCACTTT. The rearrangement uses TRBV2 and TRBJ1-6, with a tentative D call TRBD1 (5 bases). The CDR3 spans 14 residues. Trimming left V 7 bases short and J 7 bases short, with 14 bases between. Looked up from germline, CDR1 is SNHLY and CDR2 is FYNNEI.

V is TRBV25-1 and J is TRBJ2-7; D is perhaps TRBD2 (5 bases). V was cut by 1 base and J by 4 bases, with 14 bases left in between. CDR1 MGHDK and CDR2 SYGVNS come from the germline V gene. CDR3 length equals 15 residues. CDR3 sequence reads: CASSESAGQLYEQYF. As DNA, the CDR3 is TGTGCCAGCAGTGAATCGGCGGGCCAACTTTACGAGCAGTACTTC.

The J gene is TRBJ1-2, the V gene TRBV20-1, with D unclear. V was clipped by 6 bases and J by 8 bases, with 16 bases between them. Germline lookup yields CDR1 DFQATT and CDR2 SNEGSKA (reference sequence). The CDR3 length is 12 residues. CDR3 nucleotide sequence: TGCAGTGCCGCCCTCAAGGCCGGGGGCTACACCTTC. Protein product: CSAALKAGGYTF.

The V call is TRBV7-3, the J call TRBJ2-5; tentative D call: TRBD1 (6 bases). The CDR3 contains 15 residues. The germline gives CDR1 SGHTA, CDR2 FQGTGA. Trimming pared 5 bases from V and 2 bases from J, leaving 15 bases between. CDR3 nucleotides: TGTGCCAGCAGCCTAGGGACAAACGCTCAAGAGACCCAGTACTTC. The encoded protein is CASSLGTNAQETQYF.

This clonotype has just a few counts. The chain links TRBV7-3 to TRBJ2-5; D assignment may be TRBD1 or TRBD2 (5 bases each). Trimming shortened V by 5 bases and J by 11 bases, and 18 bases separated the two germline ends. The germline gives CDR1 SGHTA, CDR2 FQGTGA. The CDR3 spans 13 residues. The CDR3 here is CASSPYTGGEQYF. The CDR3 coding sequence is TGTGCCAGCAGCCCATACACTGGGGGTGAGCAGTACTTC.

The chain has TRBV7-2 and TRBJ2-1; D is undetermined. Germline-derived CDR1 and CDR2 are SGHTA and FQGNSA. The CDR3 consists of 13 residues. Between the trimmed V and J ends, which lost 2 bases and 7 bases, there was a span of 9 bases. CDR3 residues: CASSLYSGNEQFF. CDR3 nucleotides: TGTGCCAGCAGCTTATACTCTGGGAATGAGCAGTTCTTC.

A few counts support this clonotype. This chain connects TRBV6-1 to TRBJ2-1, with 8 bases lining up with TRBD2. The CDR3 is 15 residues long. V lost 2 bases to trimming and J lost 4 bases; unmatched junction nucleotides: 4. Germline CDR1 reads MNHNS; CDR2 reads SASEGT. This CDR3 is CASSEIIAGYNEQFF. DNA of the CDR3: TGTGCCAGCAGTGAAATAATAGCGGGATACAATGAGCAGTTCTTC.

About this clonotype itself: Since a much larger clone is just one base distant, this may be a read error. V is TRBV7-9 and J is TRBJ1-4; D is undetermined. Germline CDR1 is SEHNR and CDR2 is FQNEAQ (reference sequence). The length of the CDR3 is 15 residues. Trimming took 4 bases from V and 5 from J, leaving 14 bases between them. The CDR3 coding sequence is TGTGCCAGCAGCTCCAGACGGGGAGTAAATGAAAAACTGTTTTTT. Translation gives CASSSRRGVNEKLFF.

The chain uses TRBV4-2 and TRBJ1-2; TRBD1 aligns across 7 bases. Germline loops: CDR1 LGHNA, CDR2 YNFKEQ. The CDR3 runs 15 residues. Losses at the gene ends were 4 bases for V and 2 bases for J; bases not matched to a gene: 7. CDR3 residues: CASSRTGQTNYGYTF. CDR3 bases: TGTGCCAGCAGCCGGACGGGACAGACCAACTATGGCTACACCTTC.

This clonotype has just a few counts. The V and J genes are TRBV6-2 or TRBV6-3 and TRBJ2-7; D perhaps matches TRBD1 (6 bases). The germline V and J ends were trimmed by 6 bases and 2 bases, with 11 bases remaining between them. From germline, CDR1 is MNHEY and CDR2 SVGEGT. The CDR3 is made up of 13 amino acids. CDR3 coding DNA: TGTGCCAGCAGACAGGGAAAGACCTACGAGCAGTACTTC. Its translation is CASRQGKTYEQYF.

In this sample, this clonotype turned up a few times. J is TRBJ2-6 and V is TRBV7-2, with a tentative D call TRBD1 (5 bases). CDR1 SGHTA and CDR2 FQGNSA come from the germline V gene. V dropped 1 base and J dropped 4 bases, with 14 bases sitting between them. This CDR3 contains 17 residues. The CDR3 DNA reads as TGTGCCAGCAGCTTAGGATCAGGGTTGGTAGGGGCCAACGTCCTGACTTTC. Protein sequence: CASSLGSGLVGANVLTF.

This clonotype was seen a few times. The CDR3 nucleotides are TGCAGTGCCAAAAGAGACAGACAAGAGACCCAGTACTTC. Its translation is CSAKRDRQETQYF. The chain links TRBV20-1 to TRBJ2-5; possible D gene TRBD1, 5 bases. The V gene lost 6 bases and the J gene lost 2 bases, with 13 bases spanning the gap. The V gene's germline CDR1 is DFQATT and CDR2 SNEGSKA (reference sequence). This CDR3 contains 13 residues.

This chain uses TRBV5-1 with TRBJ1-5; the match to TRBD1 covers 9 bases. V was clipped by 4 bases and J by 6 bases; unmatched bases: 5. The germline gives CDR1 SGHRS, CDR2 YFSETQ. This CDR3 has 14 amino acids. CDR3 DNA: TGCGCCAGCAGCCAATCGACAGGGGGTCAGCCCCAGCATTTT. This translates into CASSQSTGGQPQHF.

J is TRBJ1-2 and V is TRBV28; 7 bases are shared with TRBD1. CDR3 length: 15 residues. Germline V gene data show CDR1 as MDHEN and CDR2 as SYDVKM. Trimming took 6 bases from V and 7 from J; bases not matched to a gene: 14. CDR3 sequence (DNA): TGTGCCAGCAGGAAAGGGACAGCTTATATGGGTGGCTACACCTTC. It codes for CASRKGTAYMGGYTF.

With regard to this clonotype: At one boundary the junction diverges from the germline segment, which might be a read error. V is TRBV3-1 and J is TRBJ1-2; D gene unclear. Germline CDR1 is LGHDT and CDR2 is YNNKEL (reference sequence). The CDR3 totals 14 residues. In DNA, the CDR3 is TGTGCCAGCAGCCATACACGATCTAACTACGGCTACACCTTC. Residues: CASSHTRSNYGYTF.

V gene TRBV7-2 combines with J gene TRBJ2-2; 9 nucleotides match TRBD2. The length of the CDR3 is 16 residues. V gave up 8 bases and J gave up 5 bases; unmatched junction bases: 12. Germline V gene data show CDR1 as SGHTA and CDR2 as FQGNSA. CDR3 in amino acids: CASPQRAGGRTGELFF. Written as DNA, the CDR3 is TGTGCCAGCCCCCAAAGGGCGGGAGGGAGGACCGGGGAGCTGTTTTTT.

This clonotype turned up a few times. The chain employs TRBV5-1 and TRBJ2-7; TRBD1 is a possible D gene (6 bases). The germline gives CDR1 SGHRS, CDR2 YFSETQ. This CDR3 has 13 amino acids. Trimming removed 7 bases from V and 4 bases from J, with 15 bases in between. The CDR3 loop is CASSRQDQYEQYF. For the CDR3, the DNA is TGCGCCAGCTCTAGACAGGATCAATACGAGCAGTACTTC.

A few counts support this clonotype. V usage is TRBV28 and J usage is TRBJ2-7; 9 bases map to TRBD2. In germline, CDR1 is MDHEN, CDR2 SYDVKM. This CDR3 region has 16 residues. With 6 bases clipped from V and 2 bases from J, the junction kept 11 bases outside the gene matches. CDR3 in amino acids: CASSPTGLAGTYEQYF. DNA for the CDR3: TGTGCCAGCAGCCCCACGGGGCTAGCGGGAACCTACGAGCAGTACTTC.

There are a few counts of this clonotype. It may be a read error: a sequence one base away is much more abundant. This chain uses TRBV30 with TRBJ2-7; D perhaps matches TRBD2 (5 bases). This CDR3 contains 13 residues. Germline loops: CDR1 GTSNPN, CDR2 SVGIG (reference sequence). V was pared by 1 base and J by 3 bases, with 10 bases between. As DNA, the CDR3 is TGTGCCTGGAGTGGGAGGCGGAGCTACGAGCAGTACTTC. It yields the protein CAWSGRRSYEQYF. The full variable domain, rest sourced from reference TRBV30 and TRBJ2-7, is SQTIHQWPATLVQPVGSPLSLECTVEGTSNPNLYWYRQAAGRGLQLLFYSVGIGQISSEVPQNLSASRPQDRQFILSSKKLLLSDSGFYLCAWSGRRSYEQYFGPGTRLTVT.

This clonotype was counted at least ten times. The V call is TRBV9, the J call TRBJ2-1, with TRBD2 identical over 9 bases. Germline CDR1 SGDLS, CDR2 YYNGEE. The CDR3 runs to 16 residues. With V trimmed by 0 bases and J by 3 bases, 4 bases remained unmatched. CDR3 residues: CASSVGGLARYNEQFF. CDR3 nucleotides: TGTGCCAGCAGCGTAGGGGGACTAGCTCGCTACAATGAGCAGTTCTTC.

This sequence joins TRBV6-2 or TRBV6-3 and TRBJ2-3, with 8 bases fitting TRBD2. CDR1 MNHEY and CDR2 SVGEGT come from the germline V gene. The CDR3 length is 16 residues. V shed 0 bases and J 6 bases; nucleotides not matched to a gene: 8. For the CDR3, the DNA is TGTGCCAGCAGTTACTCCGGGGGGGCCGTTTTGGATACGCAGTATTTT. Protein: CASSYSGGAVLDTQYF.

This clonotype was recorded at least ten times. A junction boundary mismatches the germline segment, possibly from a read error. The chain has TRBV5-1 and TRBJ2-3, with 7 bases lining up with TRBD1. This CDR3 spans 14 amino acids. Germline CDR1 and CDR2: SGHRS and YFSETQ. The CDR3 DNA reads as TGTGCCAGCAGCCTCGAGACAGGGACAGATACGCAGTATTTT. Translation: CASSLETGTDTQYF.

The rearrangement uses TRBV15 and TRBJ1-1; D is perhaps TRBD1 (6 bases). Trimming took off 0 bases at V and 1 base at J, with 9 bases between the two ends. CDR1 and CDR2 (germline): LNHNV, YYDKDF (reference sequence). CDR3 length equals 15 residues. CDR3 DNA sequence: TGTGCCACCAGCAGAGATAGGACAGCGAACACTGAAGCTTTCTTT. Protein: CATSRDRTANTEAFF.

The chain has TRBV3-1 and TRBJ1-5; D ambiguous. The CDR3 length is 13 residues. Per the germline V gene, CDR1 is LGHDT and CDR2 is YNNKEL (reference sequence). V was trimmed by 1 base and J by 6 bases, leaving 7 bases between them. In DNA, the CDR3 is TGTGCCAGCAGCCAAGGGACGGTTCAGCCCCAGCATTTT. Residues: CASSQGTVQPQHF.

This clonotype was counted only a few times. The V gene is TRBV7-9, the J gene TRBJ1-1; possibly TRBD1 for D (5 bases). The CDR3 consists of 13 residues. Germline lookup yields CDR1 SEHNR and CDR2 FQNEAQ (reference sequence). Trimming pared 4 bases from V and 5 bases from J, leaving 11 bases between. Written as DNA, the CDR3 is TGTGCCAGCAGCTCCGATCGGGGGACTGAAGCTTTCTTT. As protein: CASSSDRGTEAFF.

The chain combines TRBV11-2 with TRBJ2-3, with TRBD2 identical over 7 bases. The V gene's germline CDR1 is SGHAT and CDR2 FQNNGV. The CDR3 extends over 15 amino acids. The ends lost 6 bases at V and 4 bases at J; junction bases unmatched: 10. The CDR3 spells CASSQRTGGPDTQYF. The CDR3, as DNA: TGTGCCAGCAGTCAACGCACGGGAGGACCAGATACGCAGTATTTT.

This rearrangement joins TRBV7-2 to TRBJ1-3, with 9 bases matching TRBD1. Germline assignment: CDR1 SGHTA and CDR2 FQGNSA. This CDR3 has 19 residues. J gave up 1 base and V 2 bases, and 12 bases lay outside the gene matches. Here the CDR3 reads CASSLRGGTGLSSGNTIYF. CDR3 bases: TGTGCCAGCAGCTTAAGGGGGGGGACAGGGTTGTCATCTGGAAACACCATATATTTT.

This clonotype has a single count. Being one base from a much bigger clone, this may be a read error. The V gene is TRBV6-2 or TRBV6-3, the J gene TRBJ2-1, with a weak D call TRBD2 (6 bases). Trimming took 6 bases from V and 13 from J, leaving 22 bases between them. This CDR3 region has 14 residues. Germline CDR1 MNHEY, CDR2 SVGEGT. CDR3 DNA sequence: TGTGCCAGCAGAGCCGACCCCGCACGGGAGACCCAGTTCTTC. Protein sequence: CASRADPARETQFF.

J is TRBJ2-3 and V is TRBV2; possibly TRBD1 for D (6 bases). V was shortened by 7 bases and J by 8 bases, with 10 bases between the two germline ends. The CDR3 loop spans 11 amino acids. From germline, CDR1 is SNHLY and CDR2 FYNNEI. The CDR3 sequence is CASTTGSTQYF. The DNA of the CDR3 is TGTGCCAGCACCACAGGGAGTACGCAGTATTTT.

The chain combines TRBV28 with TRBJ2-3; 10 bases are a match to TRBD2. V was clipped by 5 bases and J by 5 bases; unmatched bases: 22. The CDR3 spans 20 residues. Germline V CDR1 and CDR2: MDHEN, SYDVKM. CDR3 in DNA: TGTGCCAGCAGTCCCCGGGTGGGGCCAGCGGGAGGGCCGATTAGAGATACGCAGTATTTT. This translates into CASSPRVGPAGGPIRDTQYF.

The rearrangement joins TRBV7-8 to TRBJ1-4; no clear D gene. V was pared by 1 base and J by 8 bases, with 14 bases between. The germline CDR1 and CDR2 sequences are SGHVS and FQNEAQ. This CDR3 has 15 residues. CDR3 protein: CASSLGPSNREKLFF. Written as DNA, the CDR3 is TGTGCCAGCAGCTTAGGTCCCTCAAATCGGGAAAAACTGTTTTTT.